The 11 T cell receptor beta chains below all came from one sample that was sequenced in a study of radiotherapy plus CTLA-4 blockade in lung cancer. Profiling relied on immunoSEQ multiplex PCR, and the TCRdb table lists in-frame clones only, not all of them. The data contain 35,000 or so clones, 75% to 90% of them singletons. Sequencing was performed on peripheral blood, taken from a patient treated with radiotherapy plus ipilimumab. These receptors all come from a human donor with non-small cell lung cancer who had stable disease on radiotherapy plus ipilimumab.

The rearrangement links TRBV28 to TRBJ2-5, with 9 bases that match TRBD1. J lost 2 bases, V lost 8 bases, and 9 bases had no gene match. Germline V gives CDR1 MDHEN, CDR2 SYDVKM. The CDR3 has 15 residues. CDR3 loop: CASAFLQGAQETQYF. The CDR3 region has the DNA TGTGCCAGCGCGTTCTTACAGGGGGCTCAAGAGACCCAGTACTTC. Full variable domain (outside the CDR3, taken from reference TRBV28 and TRBJ2-5): DVKVTQSSRYLVKRTGEKVFLECVQDMDHENMFWYRQDPGLGLRLIYFSYDVKMKEKGDIPEGYSVSREKKERFSLILESASTNQTSMYLCASAFLQGAQETQYFGPGTRLLVL.

This clone came up once. The chain combines TRBV5-4 with TRBJ2-1; 7 nucleotides match TRBD1. The CDR3 is made up of 11 amino acids. Trimming at V came to 5 bases and at J to 10 bases, leaving 3 bases not matched to a gene. Germline V CDR1 and CDR2: SGHNT, YYREEE (reference sequence). The CDR3 reads CASRATGEQFF. The CDR3 DNA reads as TGTGCCAGCAGGGCGACAGGGGAGCAGTTCTTC.

The rearrangement links TRBV27 to TRBJ2-7; 8 bases align to TRBD2. This CDR3 has 13 amino acids. Germline CDR1 and CDR2: MNHEY and SMNVEV (reference sequence). V shed 11 bases and J 5 bases; nucleotides not matched to a gene: 11. CDR3 in DNA: TGTGCCTCCCGAGTAGCGGGAAGCCACGAGCAGTACTTC. Amino acids: CASRVAGSHEQYF.

This chain uses TRBV19 with TRBJ1-4; a weak D match, TRBD1 (5 bases). V was trimmed by 6 bases and J by 0 bases, leaving 11 bases between them. The CDR3 totals 15 residues. Germline V CDR1 and CDR2: LNHDA, SQIVND (reference sequence). The CDR3 reads CASSPRGSTNEKLFF. The CDR3 DNA is TGTGCCAGTAGCCCTCGGGGGTCAACTAATGAAAAACTGTTTTTT.

The V call is TRBV10-3, the J call TRBJ2-5, with TRBD1 identical over 10 bases. The CDR3 consists of 16 residues. Germline loops: CDR1 ENHRY, CDR2 SYGVKD. J gave up 5 bases and V 3 bases, and 9 bases lay outside the gene matches. The CDR3 loop reads CAISDLRQGAGETQYF. In DNA form, the CDR3 reads TGTGCCATCAGTGACCTTCGACAGGGGGCTGGGGAGACCCAGTACTTC.

The J gene is TRBJ1-5, the V gene TRBV7-2, with no clear D. There are 15 residues in the CDR3. CDR1 and CDR2 from the germline V gene are SGHTA and FQGNSA. Trimming pared 1 base from V and 0 bases from J, leaving 7 bases between. CDR3 protein: CASSLVENSNQPQHF. CDR3 DNA sequence: TGTGCCAGCAGCTTAGTCGAGAATAGCAATCAGCCCCAGCATTTT.

In regard to this clone: One end of the junction fails to match germline, which may point to a read error. The same CDR3 can be traced to other DNA sequences in this sample. The V and J genes are TRBV6-5 and TRBJ1-1; TRBD1 might be the D (5 bases). Germline CDR1 reads MNHEY; CDR2 reads SVGAGI. This CDR3 is built from 15 residues. Written as DNA, the CDR3 is TGTGCCAGCCAATCCGTGGGGCAGACGAACACTGAAGCCTTCTTT. Its protein product is CASQSVGQTNTEAFF.

The chain couples TRBV19 to TRBJ2-1; the match to TRBD1 covers 7 bases. This CDR3 spans 17 amino acids. The junction had 11 bases not matched to a gene; V was cut back by 6 bases and J by 0 bases. The germline CDR1 and CDR2 sequences are LNHDA and SQIVND (reference sequence). CDR3: CASSRNRGSSSYNEQFF. The CDR3 DNA is TGTGCCAGTAGCAGAAACAGGGGCTCTAGCTCCTACAATGAGCAGTTCTTC.

The gene calls are TRBV10-3 and TRBJ2-6; 7 nucleotides line up with TRBD1. V dropped 6 bases and J dropped 0; count of bases not matched to a gene: 11. Looked up from germline, CDR1 is ENHRY and CDR2 is SYGVKD. This CDR3 spans 18 amino acids. This CDR3 reads CAIRVDRARSSGANVLTF. The CDR3 region has the DNA TGTGCCATCAGGGTTGACAGGGCGCGAAGCTCTGGGGCCAACGTCCTGACTTTC.

The chain has TRBV6-6 and TRBJ2-7; D unresolved. From germline, CDR1 is MNHNY and CDR2 SVGAGI (reference sequence). Trimming removed 8 bases from V and 4 bases from J, with 15 bases in between. This CDR3 comprises 13 residues. The CDR3 DNA sequence: TGTGCCAGCGCTAACCGAGGAGCATACGAGCAGTACTTC. Encoded protein: CASANRGAYEQYF.

The chain recombines TRBV5-8 with TRBJ1-5; D is perhaps TRBD1 (6 bases). Germline V gene data show CDR1 as SGHTS and CDR2 as YDEGEE. V shed 4 bases and J shed 5 bases, with 16 bases lying between them. The CDR3 covers 15 residues. CDR3 amino acids: CASSPRQVRYQPQHF. CDR3 bases: TGTGCCAGCAGCCCGCGACAGGTTCGGTATCAGCCCCAGCATTTT.